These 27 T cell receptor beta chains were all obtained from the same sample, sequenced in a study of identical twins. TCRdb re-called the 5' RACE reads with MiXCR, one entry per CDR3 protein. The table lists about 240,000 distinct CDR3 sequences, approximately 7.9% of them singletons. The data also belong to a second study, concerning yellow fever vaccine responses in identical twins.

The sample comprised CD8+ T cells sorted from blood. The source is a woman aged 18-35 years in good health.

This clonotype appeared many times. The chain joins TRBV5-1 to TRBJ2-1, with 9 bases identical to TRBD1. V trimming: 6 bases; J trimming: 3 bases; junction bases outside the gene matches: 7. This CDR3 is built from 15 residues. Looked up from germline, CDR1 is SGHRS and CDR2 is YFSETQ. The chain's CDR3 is CASNGQGMGYNEQFF. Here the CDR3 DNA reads TGCGCCAGCAACGGACAGGGGATGGGCTACAATGAGCAGTTCTTC.

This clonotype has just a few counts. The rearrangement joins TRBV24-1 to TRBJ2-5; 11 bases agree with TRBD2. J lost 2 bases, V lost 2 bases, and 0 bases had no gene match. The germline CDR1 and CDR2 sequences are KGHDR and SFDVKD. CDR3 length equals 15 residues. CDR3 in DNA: TGTGCCACCAGTGATTGGACTAGCGGGCAAGAGACCCAGTACTTC. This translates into CATSDWTSGQETQYF.

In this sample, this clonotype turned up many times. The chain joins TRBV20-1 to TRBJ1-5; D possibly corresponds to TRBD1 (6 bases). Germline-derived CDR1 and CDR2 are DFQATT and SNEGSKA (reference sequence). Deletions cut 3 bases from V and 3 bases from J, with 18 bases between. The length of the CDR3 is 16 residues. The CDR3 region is CSARAQGQAHNQPQHF. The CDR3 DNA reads TGCAGTGCTAGGGCACAGGGTCAAGCGCACAATCAGCCCCAGCATTTT.

The CDR3 protein is CASSLTSGRLDEQFF. In DNA, the CDR3 is TGTGCCAGCAGCTTGACTAGCGGGAGGTTGGATGAGCAGTTCTTC. The rearrangement joins TRBV5-5 to TRBJ2-1; TRBD2 aligns across 12 bases. Germline trimming cut 1 base from V and 8 bases from J; bases unmatched to any gene: 4. CDR1 and CDR2 (germline): SGHKS, YYEKEE (reference sequence). CDR3 length equals 15 residues.

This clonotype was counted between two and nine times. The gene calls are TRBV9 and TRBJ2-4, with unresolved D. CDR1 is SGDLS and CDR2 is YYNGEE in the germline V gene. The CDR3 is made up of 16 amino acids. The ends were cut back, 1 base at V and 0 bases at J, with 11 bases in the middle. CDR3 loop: CASSVSGSLAKNIQYF. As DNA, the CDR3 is TGTGCCAGCAGCGTATCGGGCTCTCTAGCCAAAAACATTCAGTACTTC.

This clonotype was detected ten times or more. The CDR3 DNA reads TGTGCCATCAGTGACCAACAGTACTTC. It encodes CAISDQQYF. The J gene is TRBJ2-5, the V gene TRBV10-3; no clear D. The CDR3 runs 9 residues. Germline CDR1 reads ENHRY; CDR2 reads SYGVKD. V lost 3 bases and J lost 11, with 4 bases in between.

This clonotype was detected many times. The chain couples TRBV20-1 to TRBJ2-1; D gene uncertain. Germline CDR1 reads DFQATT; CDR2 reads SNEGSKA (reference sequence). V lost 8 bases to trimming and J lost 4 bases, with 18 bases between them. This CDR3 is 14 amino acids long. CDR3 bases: TGCAGTCCGGACGGATCGACCGGGTACAATGAGCAGTTCTTC. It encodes CSPDGSTGYNEQFF.

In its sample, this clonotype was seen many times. The CDR3 DNA reads TGTGCCAGCAGTTACCTAACTAGGGAGAACACAGATACGCAGTATTTT. Translated, it gives CASSYLTRENTDTQYF. The V call is TRBV28, the J call TRBJ2-3; the D gene is possibly TRBD2 (5 bases). V was cut by 4 bases and J by 2 bases, with 16 bases left in between. CDR3 length: 16 amino acids. CDR1 and CDR2 from the germline V gene are MDHEN and SYDVKM.

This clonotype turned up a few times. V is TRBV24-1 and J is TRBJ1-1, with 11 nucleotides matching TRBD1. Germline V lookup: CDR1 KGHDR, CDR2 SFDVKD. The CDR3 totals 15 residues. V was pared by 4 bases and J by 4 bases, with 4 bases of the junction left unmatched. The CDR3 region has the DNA TGTGCCACCAGTGACTCCGGGACAGGGGGCACTGAAGCTTTCTTT. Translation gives CATSDSGTGGTEAFF.

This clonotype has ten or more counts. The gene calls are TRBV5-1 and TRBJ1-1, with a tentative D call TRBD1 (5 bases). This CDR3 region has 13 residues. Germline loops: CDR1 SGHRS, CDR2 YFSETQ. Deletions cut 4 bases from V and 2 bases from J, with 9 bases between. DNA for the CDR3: TGCGCCAGCAGCCCACGGGACAACACTGAAGCTTTCTTT. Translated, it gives CASSPRDNTEAFF.

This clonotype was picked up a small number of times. The CDR3: CASSLRAGGETQYF. The DNA for the CDR3 is TGTGCCAGCAGCTTAAGGGCCGGGGGAGAGACCCAGTACTTC. The chain links TRBV7-7 to TRBJ2-5; D might be TRBD2 (6 bases). Germline lookup yields CDR1 SSHAT and CDR2 FNYEAQ (reference sequence). The CDR3 has 14 residues. V dropped 2 bases and J dropped 4 bases, with 11 bases sitting between them. The whole variable domain, remainder taken from reference TRBV7-7 and TRBJ2-5, is GAGVSQSPRYKVTKRGQDVTLRCDPISSHATLYWYQQALGQGPEFLTYFNYEAQPDKSGLPSDRFSAERPEGSISTLTIQRTEQRDSAMYRCASSLRAGGETQYFGPGTRLLVL.

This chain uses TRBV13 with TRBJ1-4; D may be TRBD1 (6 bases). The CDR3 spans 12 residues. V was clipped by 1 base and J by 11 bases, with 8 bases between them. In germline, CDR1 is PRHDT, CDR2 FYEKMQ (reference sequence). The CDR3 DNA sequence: TGTGCCAGCAGCTTAGAGGGGGGCAAACTGTTTTTT. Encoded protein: CASSLEGGKLFF.

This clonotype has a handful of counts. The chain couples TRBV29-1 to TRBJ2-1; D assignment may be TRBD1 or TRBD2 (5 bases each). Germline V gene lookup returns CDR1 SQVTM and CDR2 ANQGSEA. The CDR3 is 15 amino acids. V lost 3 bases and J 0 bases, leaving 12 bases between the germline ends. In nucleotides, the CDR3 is TGCAGCGTTGAGGGGGTTCAGGGCTCCTACAATGAGCAGTTCTTC. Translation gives CSVEGVQGSYNEQFF.

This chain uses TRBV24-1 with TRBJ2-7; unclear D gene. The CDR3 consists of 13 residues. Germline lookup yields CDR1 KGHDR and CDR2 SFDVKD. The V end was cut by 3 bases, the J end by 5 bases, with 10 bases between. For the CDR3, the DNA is TGTGCCACCAGTGATGGACCAGGTAACGAGCAGTACTTC. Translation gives CATSDGPGNEQYF.

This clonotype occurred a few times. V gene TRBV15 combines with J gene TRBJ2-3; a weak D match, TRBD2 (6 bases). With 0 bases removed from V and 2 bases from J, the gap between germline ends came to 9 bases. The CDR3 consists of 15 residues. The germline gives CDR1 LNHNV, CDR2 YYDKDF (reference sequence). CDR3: CATSRDGTSTDTQYF. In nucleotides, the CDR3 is TGTGCCACCAGCAGAGACGGGACTTCCACAGATACGCAGTATTTT.

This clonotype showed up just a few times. The CDR3 reads CASSLGSSTEQYF. CDR3 bases: TGTGCCAGCAGCTTAGGGTCCTCCACCGAGCAGTACTTC. This chain connects TRBV7-8 to TRBJ2-7; D unclear. The germline gives CDR1 SGHVS, CDR2 FQNEAQ. V was clipped by 1 base and J by 6 bases, with 10 bases between them. The CDR3 totals 13 residues.

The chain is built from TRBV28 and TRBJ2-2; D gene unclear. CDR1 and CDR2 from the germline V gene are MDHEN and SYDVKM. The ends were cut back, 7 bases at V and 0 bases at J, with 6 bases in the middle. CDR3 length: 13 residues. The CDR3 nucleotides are TGTGCCAGCATTCCCACGAACACCGGGGAGCTGTTTTTT. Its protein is CASIPTNTGELFF.

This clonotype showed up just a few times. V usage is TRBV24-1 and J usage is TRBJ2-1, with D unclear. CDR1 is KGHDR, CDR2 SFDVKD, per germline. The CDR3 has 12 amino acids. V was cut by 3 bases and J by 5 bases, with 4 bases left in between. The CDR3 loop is CATSDHDNEQFF. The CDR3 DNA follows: TGTGCCACCAGTGATCACGACAATGAGCAGTTCTTC.

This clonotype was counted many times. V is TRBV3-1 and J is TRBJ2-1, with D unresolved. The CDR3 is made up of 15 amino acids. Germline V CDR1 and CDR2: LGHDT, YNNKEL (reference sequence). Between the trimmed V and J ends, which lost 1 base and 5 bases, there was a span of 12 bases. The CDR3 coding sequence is TGTGCCAGCAGCCAAGTAGGATCCCTGGACAATGAGCAGTTCTTC. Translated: CASSQVGSLDNEQFF.

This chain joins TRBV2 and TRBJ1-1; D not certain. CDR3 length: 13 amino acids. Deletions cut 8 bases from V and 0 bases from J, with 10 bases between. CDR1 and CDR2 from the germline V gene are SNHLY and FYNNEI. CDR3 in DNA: TGTGCCAGCCTGGAGTACTTGAACACTGAAGCTTTCTTT. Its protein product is CASLEYLNTEAFF.

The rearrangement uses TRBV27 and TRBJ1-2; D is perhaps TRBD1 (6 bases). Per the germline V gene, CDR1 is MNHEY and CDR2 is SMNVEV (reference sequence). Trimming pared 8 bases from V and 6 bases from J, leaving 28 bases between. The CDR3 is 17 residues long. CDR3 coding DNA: TGTGCCAGCTCTAGGAGTAGGGGGACCGGTGTAAGGGATGGCTACACCTTC. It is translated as CASSRSRGTGVRDGYTF.

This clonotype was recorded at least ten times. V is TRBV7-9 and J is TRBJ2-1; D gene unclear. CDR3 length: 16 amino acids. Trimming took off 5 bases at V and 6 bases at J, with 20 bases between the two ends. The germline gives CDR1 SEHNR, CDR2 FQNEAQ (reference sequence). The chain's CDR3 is CASSLHPLSVGNEQFF. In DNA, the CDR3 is TGTGCCAGCAGCCTCCACCCACTCAGCGTGGGCAATGAGCAGTTCTTC.

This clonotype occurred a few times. DNA for the CDR3: TGCAGTGCTAGAGATACTAGCCTGCCTTACAATGAGCAGTTCTTC. Its protein product is CSARDTSLPYNEQFF. The rearrangement uses TRBV20-1 and TRBJ2-1; weak D call: TRBD2 (6 bases). Germline CDR1 and CDR2: DFQATT and SNEGSKA (reference sequence). The CDR3 extends over 15 amino acids. The V gene lost 0 bases and the J gene lost 4 bases, with 13 bases spanning the gap.

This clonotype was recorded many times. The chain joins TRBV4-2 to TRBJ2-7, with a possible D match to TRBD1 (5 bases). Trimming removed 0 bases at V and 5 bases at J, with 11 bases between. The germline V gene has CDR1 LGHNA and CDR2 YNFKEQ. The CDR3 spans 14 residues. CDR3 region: CASSQEPGQDEQYF. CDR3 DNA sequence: TGTGCCAGCAGCCAAGAACCAGGGCAAGACGAGCAGTACTTC.

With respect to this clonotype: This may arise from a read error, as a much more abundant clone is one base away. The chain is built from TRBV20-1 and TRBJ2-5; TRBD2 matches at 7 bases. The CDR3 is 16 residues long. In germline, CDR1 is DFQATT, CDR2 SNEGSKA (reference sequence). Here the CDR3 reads CCAPRSSGPRVETQYF. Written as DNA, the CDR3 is TGCTGTGCTCCCCGATCTAGCGGTCCCAGAGTAGAGACCCAGTACTTC.

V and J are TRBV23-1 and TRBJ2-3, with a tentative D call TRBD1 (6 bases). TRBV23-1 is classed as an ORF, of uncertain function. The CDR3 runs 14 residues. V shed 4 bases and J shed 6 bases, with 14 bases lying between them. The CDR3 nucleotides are TGCGCCAGCAGTCCAGAACAGGGATGGGATACGCAGTATTTT. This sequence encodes CASSPEQGWDTQYF.

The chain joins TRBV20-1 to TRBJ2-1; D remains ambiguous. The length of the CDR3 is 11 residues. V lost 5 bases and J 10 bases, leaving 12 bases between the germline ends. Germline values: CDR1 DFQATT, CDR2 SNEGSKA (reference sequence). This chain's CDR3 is CSAWAVAEQFF. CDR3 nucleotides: TGCAGTGCTTGGGCCGTTGCAGAGCAGTTCTTC.